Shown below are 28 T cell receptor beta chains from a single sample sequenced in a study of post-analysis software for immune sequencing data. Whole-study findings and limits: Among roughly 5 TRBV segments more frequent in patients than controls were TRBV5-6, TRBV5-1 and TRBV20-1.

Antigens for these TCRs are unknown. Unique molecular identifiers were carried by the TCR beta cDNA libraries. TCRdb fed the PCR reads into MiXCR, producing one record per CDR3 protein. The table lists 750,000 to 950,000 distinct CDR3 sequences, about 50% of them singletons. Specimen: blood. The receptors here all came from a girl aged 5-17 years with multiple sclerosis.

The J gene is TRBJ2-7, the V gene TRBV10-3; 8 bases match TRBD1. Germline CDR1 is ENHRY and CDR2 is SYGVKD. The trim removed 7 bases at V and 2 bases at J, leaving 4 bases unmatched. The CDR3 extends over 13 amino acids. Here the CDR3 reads CAIKRQGTYEQYF. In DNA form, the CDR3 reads TGTGCCATCAAAAGACAGGGGACCTACGAGCAGTACTTC.

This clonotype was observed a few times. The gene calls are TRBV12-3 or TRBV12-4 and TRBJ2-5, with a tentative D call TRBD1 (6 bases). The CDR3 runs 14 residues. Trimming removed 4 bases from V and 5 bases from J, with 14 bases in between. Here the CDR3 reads CASSSQGLMETQYF. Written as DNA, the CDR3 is TGTGCCAGCAGTTCTCAGGGGCTCATGGAGACCCAGTACTTC.

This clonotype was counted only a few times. The CDR3: CATRDSGRDNEQFF. CDR3 nucleotides: TGTGCCACCCGGGACAGTGGGAGGGACAATGAGCAGTTCTTC. This chain joins TRBV24-1 and TRBJ2-1; D is tentatively TRBD1 or TRBD2 (7 bases each). This CDR3 is built from 14 residues. The germline gives CDR1 KGHDR, CDR2 SFDVKD. V was trimmed by 9 bases and J by 5 bases, leaving 16 bases between them.

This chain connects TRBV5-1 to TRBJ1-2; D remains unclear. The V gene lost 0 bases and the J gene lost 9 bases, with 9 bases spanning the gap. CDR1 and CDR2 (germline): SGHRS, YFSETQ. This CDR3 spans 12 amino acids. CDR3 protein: CASSLAKNSYTF. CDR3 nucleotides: TGCGCCAGCAGCTTGGCCAAGAACAGCTACACCTTC. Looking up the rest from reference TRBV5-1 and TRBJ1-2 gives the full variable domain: KAGVTQTPRYLIKTRGQQVTLSCSPISGHRSVSWYQQTPGQGLQFLFEYFSETQRNKGNFPGRFSGRQFSNSRSEMNVSTLELGDSALYLCASSLAKNSYTFGSGTRLTVV.

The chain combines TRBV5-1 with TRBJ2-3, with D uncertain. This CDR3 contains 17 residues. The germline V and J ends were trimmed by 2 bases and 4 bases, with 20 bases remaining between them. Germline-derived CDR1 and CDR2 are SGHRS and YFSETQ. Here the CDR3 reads CASSLAYFAQLADTQYF. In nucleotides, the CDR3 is TGCGCCAGCAGCTTAGCCTATTTTGCCCAGTTGGCAGATACGCAGTATTTT.

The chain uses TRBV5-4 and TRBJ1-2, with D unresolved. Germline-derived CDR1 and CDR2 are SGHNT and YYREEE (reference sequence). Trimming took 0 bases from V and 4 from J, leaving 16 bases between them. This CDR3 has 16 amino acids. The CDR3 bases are TGTGCCAGCAGCTTGGGGCACAGCGGTGTGGGCTATGGCTACACCTTC. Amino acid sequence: CASSLGHSGVGYGYTF.

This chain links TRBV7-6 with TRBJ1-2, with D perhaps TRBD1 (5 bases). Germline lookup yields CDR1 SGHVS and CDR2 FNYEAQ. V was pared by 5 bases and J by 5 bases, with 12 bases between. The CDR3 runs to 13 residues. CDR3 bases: TGTGCCAGCAGCCCCAGGGAGAGTTATGGCTACACCTTC. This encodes CASSPRESYGYTF.

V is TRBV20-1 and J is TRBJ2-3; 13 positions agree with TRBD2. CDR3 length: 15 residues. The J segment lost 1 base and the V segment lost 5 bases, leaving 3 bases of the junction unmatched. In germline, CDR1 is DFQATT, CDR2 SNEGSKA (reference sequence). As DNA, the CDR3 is TGCAGTGCTCCTGGACTAGCGGGAGGCACAGATACGCAGTATTTT. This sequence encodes CSAPGLAGGTDTQYF.

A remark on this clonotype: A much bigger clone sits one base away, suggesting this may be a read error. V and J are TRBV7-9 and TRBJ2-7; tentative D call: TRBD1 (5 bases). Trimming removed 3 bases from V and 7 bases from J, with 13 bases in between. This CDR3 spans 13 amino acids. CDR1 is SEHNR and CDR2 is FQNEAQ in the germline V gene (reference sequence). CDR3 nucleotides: TGTGCCAGCAGCTTTCATCAGGACAATGAGCAGTACTTC. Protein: CASSFHQDNEQYF.

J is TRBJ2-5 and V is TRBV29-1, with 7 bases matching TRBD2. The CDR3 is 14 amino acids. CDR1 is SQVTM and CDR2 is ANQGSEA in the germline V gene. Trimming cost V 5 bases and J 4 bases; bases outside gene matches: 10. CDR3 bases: TGCAGCGTTCGCGTGCTAGCGGTAGGAGAGACCCAGTACTTC. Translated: CSVRVLAVGETQYF.

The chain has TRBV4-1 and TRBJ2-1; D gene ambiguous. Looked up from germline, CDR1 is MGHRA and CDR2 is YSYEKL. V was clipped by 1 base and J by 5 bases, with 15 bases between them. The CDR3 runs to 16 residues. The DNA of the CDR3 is TGCGCCAGCAGCCAAGTGGTTGCGATCTCGGACAATGAGCAGTTCTTC. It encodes CASSQVVAISDNEQFF.

For the CDR3, the DNA is TGCGCCAGCAGCTCCCTCGGACTAGCGGGAGATGGTGAGCAGTTCTTC. The encoded protein is CASSSLGLAGDGEQFF. V is TRBV5-1 and J is TRBJ2-1; the match to TRBD2 covers 13 bases. Trimming at V came to 3 bases and at J to 9 bases, leaving 9 bases not matched to a gene. CDR1 SGHRS and CDR2 YFSETQ come from the germline V gene. This CDR3 has 16 amino acids.

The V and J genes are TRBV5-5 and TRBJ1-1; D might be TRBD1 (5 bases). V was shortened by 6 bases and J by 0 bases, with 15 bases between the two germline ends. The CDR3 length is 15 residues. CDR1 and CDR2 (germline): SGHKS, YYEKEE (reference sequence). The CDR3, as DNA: TGTGCCAGCACCTGGGGCGGGGTAGTGAACACTGAAGCTTTCTTT. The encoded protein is CASTWGGVVNTEAFF.

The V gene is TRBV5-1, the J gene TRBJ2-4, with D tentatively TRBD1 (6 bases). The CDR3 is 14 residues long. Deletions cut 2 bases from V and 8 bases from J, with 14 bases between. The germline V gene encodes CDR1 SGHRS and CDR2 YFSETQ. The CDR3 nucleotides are TGCGCCAGCAGCTTAGGGGCAGGGGTGGACATTCAGTACTTC. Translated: CASSLGAGVDIQYF.

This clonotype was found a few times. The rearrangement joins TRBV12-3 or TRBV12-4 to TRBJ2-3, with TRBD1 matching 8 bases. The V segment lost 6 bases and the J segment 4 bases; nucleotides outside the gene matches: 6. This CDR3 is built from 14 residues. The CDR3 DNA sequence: TGTGCCAGCAGGACAGGGGCCTTGGCAGATACGCAGTATTTT. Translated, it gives CASRTGALADTQYF.

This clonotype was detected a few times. Here the CDR3 reads CSATKTELRGYTF. For the CDR3, the DNA is TGCAGTGCAACGAAGACAGAACTTAGGGGCTACACCTTC. This sequence joins TRBV20-1 and TRBJ1-2; a weak D match, TRBD1 (5 bases). Trimming took off 6 bases at V and 8 bases at J, with 19 bases between the two ends. The CDR3 loop spans 13 amino acids. CDR1 is DFQATT, CDR2 SNEGSKA, per germline (reference sequence).

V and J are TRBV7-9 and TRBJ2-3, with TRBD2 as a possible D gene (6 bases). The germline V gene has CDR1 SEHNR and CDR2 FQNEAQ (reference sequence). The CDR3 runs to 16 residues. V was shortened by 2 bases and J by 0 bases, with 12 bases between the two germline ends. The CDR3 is CASSLYGGVSTDTQYF. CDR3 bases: TGTGCCAGCAGCTTATATGGCGGGGTTAGCACAGATACGCAGTATTTT.

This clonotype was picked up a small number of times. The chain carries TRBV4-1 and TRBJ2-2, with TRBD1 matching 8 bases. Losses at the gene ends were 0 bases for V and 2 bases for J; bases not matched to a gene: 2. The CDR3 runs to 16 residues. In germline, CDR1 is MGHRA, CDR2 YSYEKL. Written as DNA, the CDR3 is TGCGCCAGCAGCCAAGAGGGACAGGCTAACACCGGGGAGCTGTTTTTT. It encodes CASSQEGQANTGELFF.

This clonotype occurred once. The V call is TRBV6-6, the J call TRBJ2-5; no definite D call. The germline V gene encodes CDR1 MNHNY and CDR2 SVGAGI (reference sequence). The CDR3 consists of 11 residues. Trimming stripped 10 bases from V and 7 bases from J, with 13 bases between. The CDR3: CATRGEWTQYF. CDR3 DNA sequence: TGTGCCACCCGAGGAGAGTGGACCCAGTACTTC.

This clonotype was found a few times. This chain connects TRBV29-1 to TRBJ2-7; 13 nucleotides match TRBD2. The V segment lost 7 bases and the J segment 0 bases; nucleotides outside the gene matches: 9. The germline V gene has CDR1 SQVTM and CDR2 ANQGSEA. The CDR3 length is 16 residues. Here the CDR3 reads CSALGLAGASSYEQYF. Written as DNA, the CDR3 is TGCAGCGCCCTAGGACTAGCGGGAGCGAGCTCCTACGAGCAGTACTTC.

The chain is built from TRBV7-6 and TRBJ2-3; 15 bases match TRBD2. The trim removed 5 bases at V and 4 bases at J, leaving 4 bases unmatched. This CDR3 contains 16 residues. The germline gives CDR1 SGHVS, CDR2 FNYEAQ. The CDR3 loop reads CASSPGLAGGPDTQYF. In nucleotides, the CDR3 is TGTGCCAGCAGCCCAGGACTAGCGGGGGGGCCAGATACGCAGTATTTT.

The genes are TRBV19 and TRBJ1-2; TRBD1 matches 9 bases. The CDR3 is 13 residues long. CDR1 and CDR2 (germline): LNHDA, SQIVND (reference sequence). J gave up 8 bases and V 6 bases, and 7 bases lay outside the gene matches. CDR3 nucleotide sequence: TGTGCCAGTAGCGGACGGACAGGGGACGGCTACACCTTC. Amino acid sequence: CASSGRTGDGYTF. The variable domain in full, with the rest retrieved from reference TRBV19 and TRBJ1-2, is DGGITQSPKYLFRKEGQNVTLSCEQNLNHDAMYWYRQDPGQGLRLIYYSQIVNDFQKGDIAEGYSVSREKKESFPLTVTSAQKNPTAFYLCASSGRTGDGYTFGSGTRLTVV.

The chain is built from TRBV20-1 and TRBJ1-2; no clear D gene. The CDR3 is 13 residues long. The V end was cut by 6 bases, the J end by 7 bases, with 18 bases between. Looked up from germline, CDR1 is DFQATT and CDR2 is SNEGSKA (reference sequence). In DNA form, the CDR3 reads TGCAGTGCCCGAGGGCTCATAGGGAGTGGCTACACCTTC. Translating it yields CSARGLIGSGYTF.

The CDR3 sequence: CASSLYGGKTLSYEQYF. The CDR3 DNA is TGTGCCAGCAGCTTATATGGCGGGAAGACCCTCTCCTACGAGCAGTACTTC. The rearrangement uses TRBV7-9 and TRBJ2-4; possible D gene TRBD2, 6 bases. The DNA matches TRBJ2-7 better at its end, which makes the J call doubtful. CDR3 length equals 17 residues. CDR1 is SEHNR and CDR2 is FQNEAQ in the germline V gene (reference sequence).

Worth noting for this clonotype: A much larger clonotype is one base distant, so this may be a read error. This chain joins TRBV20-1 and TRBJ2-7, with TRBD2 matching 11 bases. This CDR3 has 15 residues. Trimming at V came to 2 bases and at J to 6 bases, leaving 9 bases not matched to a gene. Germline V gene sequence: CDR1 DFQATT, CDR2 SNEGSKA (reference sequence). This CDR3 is CSARLSGRALAEQYF. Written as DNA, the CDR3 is TGCAGTGCTAGACTTAGCGGGAGGGCTTTGGCCGAGCAGTACTTC.

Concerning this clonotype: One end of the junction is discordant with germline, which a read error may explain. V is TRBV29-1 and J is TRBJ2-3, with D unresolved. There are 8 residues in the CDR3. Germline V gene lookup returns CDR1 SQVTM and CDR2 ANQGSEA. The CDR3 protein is CRVDTQYF. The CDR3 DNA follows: TGCAGAGTTGATACGCAGTATTTT.

This CDR3 reads CSARKAGQALLSYEQYF. CDR3 in DNA: TGCAGTGCTAGAAAAGCGGGACAGGCCCTACTTTCCTACGAGCAGTACTTC. The V call is TRBV20-1, the J call TRBJ2-7, with D possibly being TRBD1 (8 bases). Trimming took off 2 bases at V and 1 base at J, with 21 bases between the two ends. Germline CDR1 DFQATT, CDR2 SNEGSKA (reference sequence). This CDR3 comprises 17 residues.

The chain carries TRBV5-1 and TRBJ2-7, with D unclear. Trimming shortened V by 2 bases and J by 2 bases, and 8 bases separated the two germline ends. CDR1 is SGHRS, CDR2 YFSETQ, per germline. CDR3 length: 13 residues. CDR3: CASSFDGPYEQYF. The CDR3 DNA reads TGCGCCAGCAGCTTCGACGGACCCTACGAGCAGTACTTC.